This entry features one T cell receptor (beta chain) sequence. The sample comes from a study of blood T cell repertoires in COVID-19. Across the study: COVID-19 samples, acute and convalescent, were from the United States, Italy and Spain.

The CDR3 runs to 13 residues. The ends were cut back, 1 base at V and 2 bases at J, with 5 bases in the middle. CDR1 and CDR2 from the germline V gene are SGHNT and YYREEE (reference sequence). As handled by the study authors: Reference gene primer amplification yielded estimated nucleated cell counts. This table comes from immunoSEQ multiplex PCR, and its TCRdb copy is limited to in-frame clones, with some not included. That table is the source of V, J and clone size, and D and trimming were worked out from the DNA. The sample carries about 180,000 clones, about 90% recorded once. Sequencing input: PBMCs or T cells enriched from blood (not recorded which). The rearrangement links TRBV5-4 to TRBJ2-3; D is ambiguous. This TCR derives from a human donor with acute COVID-19. The donor label of this sample is uncertain. The CDR3 is CASSLSLTDTQYF. CDR3 in DNA: TGTGCCAGCAGCTTGTCACTCACAGATACGCAGTATTTT.